Presented here are 18 T cell receptor beta chains from one specimen sequenced in a study of CD4+ T cells in melanoma. Here immunoSEQ multiplex PCR was the method, and the copy in TCRdb shows in-frame clones only, minus some. The data contain some 110,000 clones, over 80% of them seen just once; the ten biggest clones take up about 3.3%. Sequencing input: peripheral blood. Receptors were obtained from a human donor with melanoma.

The chain links TRBV5-1 to TRBJ2-7, with 7 bases lining up with TRBD2. CDR1 is SGHRS, CDR2 YFSETQ, per germline. This CDR3 region has 14 residues. The trim removed 4 bases at V and 0 bases at J, leaving 4 bases unmatched. In DNA form, the CDR3 reads TGCGCCAGCAGCGCGGGAGACAGCTCCTACGAGCAGTACTTC. Translating it yields CASSAGDSSYEQYF.

The rearrangement joins TRBV28 to TRBJ2-7; no clear D. This CDR3 region has 14 residues. CDR1 and CDR2 from the germline V gene are MDHEN and SYDVKM. Trimming pared 5 bases from V and 3 bases from J, leaving 14 bases between. The CDR3 protein is CASSAHPLGYEQYF. Written as DNA, the CDR3 is TGTGCCAGCAGTGCCCACCCCCTAGGCTACGAGCAGTACTTC.

The chain joins TRBV5-1 to TRBJ1-3; D unresolved. The CDR3 sequence is 16 residues long. CDR1 is SGHRS and CDR2 is YFSETQ in the germline V gene. V shed 0 bases and J shed 0 bases, with 10 bases lying between them. In DNA, the CDR3 is TGCGCCAGCAGCTTGGGAGACCTTAACTCTGGAAACACCATATATTTT. Translating gives CASSLGDLNSGNTIYF. The whole variable domain, remainder taken from reference TRBV5-1 and TRBJ1-3, is KAGVTQTPRYLIKTRGQQVTLSCSPISGHRSVSWYQQTPGQGLQFLFEYFSETQRNKGNFPGRFSGRQFSNSRSEMNVSTLELGDSALYLCASSLGDLNSGNTIYFGEGSWLTVV.

The chain recombines TRBV9 with TRBJ1-2; D is unresolved. CDR3 length: 15 amino acids. The germline V gene encodes CDR1 SGDLS and CDR2 YYNGEE. V lost 0 bases and J 5 bases, leaving 14 bases between the germline ends. In nucleotides, the CDR3 is TGTGCCAGCAGCGTAGATAGCCGACGGGTGTATGGCTACACCTTC. It is translated as CASSVDSRRVYGYTF. The full variable domain, its missing parts supplied by reference TRBV9 and TRBJ1-2, is DSGVTQTPKHLITATGQRVTLRCSPRSGDLSVYWYQQSLDQGLQFLIQYYNGEERAKGNILERFSAQQFPDLHSELNLSSLELGDSALYFCASSVDSRRVYGYTFGSGTRLTVV.

The V and J genes are TRBV4-1 and TRBJ2-1; either TRBD1 or TRBD2 may fit D (5 bases each). V gave up 1 base and J gave up 1 base, with 11 bases separating them. The CDR3 runs 16 residues. Germline CDR1 is MGHRA and CDR2 is YSYEKL. CDR3 bases: TGCGCCAGCAGCCAAGGTCTTGGGGGATCCTACAATGAGCAGTTCTTC. Translation gives CASSQGLGGSYNEQFF.

J is TRBJ2-7 and V is TRBV7-8, with D tentatively TRBD1 (5 bases). The CDR3 extends over 13 amino acids. The germline CDR1 and CDR2 sequences are SGHVS and FQNEAQ. Trimming cost V 5 bases and J 5 bases, with 13 bases left between them. This CDR3 reads CASSLRGRNEQYF. Here the CDR3 DNA reads TGTGCCAGCAGCCTAAGGGGTAGGAACGAGCAGTACTTC.

The V and J genes are TRBV6-5 and TRBJ2-2, with TRBD2 as a possible D gene (5 bases). Trimming stripped 6 bases from V and 6 bases from J, with 14 bases between. The CDR3 length is 14 residues. Germline CDR1 MNHEY, CDR2 SVGAGI. The CDR3 reads CASSRIELAGELFF. The DNA of the CDR3 is TGTGCCAGCAGCCGAATTGAACTAGCCGGGGAGCTGTTTTTT.

The chain recombines TRBV5-4 with TRBJ2-3; the D call may be TRBD1 or TRBD2 (6 bases each). Germline V gene lookup returns CDR1 SGHNT and CDR2 YYREEE (reference sequence). CDR3 length: 14 residues. The V gene lost 3 bases and the J gene lost 9 bases, with 17 bases spanning the gap. The CDR3 DNA reads as TGTGCCAGCAGCTCTTCGGGGGCAATGGGAACGCAGTATTTT. Translating it yields CASSSSGAMGTQYF.

The chain recombines TRBV5-8 with TRBJ2-2; 8 bases map to TRBD1. The J segment lost 4 bases and the V segment lost 3 bases, leaving 5 bases of the junction unmatched. This CDR3 contains 15 residues. In germline, CDR1 is SGHTS, CDR2 YDEGEE. CDR3 sequence (DNA): TGTGCCAGCAGCTCAGGACAGGGTGGCACCGGGGAGCTGTTTTTT. Its translation is CASSSGQGGTGELFF.

V is TRBV4-3 and J is TRBJ2-7; TRBD1 or TRBD2 may be the D gene (5 bases each). Between the trimmed V and J ends, which lost 5 bases and 2 bases, there was a span of 13 bases. The CDR3 extends over 14 amino acids. Germline CDR1 LGHNA, CDR2 YSLEER. CDR3 DNA: TGCGCCAGCAGCTCGGGACCGGGAACCTACGAGCAGTACTTC. As protein: CASSSGPGTYEQYF.

The chain recombines TRBV5-8 with TRBJ1-1; 7 bases are a match to TRBD1. J lost 0 bases, V lost 3 bases, and 8 bases had no gene match. From germline, CDR1 is SGHTS and CDR2 YDEGEE. The CDR3 runs to 16 residues. Here the CDR3 DNA reads TGTGCCAGCAGCTCTCACAGGGGAATCATGAACACTGAAGCTTTCTTT. Its translation is CASSSHRGIMNTEAFF.

The V and J genes are TRBV15 and TRBJ2-1; perhaps D is TRBD1 or TRBD2 (6 bases each). The CDR3 contains 17 residues. Germline CDR1 is LNHNV and CDR2 is YYDKDF (reference sequence). The germline V and J ends were trimmed by 1 base and 0 bases, with 13 bases remaining between them. The CDR3 here is CATSRGEGGGSYNEQFF. The CDR3 bases are TGTGCCACCAGCAGAGGGGAAGGGGGAGGCTCCTACAATGAGCAGTTCTTC.

The chain combines TRBV5-1 with TRBJ2-3; weak D call: TRBD2 (6 bases). V was trimmed by 3 bases and J by 2 bases, leaving 10 bases between them. The CDR3 is 14 amino acids. The V gene's germline CDR1 is SGHRS and CDR2 YFSETQ. The CDR3 nucleotides read TGCGCCAGCAGCTACGGGGGTCCCACAGATACGCAGTATTTT. It codes for CASSYGGPTDTQYF.

CDR3 in DNA: TGTGCCAGCAGCAAAGCCGGGACGACACGGGACCAAAAATACTACGAGCAGTACTTC. As protein: CASSKAGTTRDQKYYEQYF. The chain is built from TRBV21-1 and TRBJ2-7. TRBV21-1 is tagged as a pseudogene. The CDR3 sequence is 19 residues long.

The chain couples TRBV27 to TRBJ2-1, with TRBD1 matching 8 bases. J gave up 11 bases and V 5 bases, and 5 bases lay outside the gene matches. Germline values: CDR1 MNHEY, CDR2 SMNVEV (reference sequence). The length of the CDR3 is 12 residues. The DNA for the CDR3 is TGTGCCAGCAGTCGCAGGACAGGGCAGCAGTTCTTC. Translated, it gives CASSRRTGQQFF.

The CDR3 is CASSLGGAAREQYF. In DNA, the CDR3 is TGCGCCAGCAGCTTGGGAGGGGCCGCGCGGGAGCAGTACTTC. The chain links TRBV5-1 to TRBJ2-7; D is tentatively TRBD1 or TRBD2 (5 bases each). This CDR3 contains 14 residues. V gave up 0 bases and J gave up 7 bases, with 14 bases separating them. CDR1 and CDR2 (germline): SGHRS, YFSETQ.

The chain has TRBV7-8 and TRBJ1-4; a weak D match, TRBD1 (6 bases). The ends were cut back, 7 bases at V and 0 bases at J, with 15 bases in the middle. Germline lookup yields CDR1 SGHVS and CDR2 FQNEAQ. The CDR3 extends over 16 amino acids. CDR3 sequence reads: CASIPGGDTTNEKLFF. As DNA, the CDR3 is TGTGCCAGCATCCCCGGGGGGGACACAACTAATGAAAAACTGTTTTTT. The whole variable domain, remainder taken from reference TRBV7-8 and TRBJ1-4, is GAGVSQSPRYKVAKRGQDVALRCDPISGHVSLFWYQQALGQGPEFLTYFQNEAQLDKSGLPSDRFFAERPEGSVSTLKIQRTQQEDSAVYLCASIPGGDTTNEKLFFGSGTQLSVL.

The J gene is TRBJ2-7, the V gene TRBV7-6; possible D gene TRBD2, 6 bases. Per germline, CDR1 SGHVS and CDR2 FNYEAQ. Between the trimmed V and J ends, which lost 1 base and 2 bases, there was a span of 15 bases. This CDR3 is 16 amino acids long. CDR3 loop: CASSLGPGLTTYEQYF. CDR3 in DNA: TGTGCCAGCAGCTTAGGTCCGGGACTCACCACCTACGAGCAGTACTTC.